This TCR beta chain was sequenced during a study of blood T cell repertoires in COVID-19. As for the study in general: PBMCs, B-cell-depleted T cells, or T cells were the source of the cDNA or gDNA that made up the material.

The method was immunoSEQ multiplex PCR; TCRdb's version includes in-frame clones alone and lacks a portion of them. The data contain around 190,000 clones, over 80% of them singletons. Trimming took 5 bases from V and 2 from J; bases not matched to a gene: 3. The CDR3 contains 15 residues. Germline lookup yields CDR1 MNHEY and CDR2 SVGAGI. The sequenced material came from PBMCs or T cells enriched from blood (not recorded which). The clonotype was recovered from a woman aged 25 to 39 who had been exposed to COVID-19. This rearrangement joins TRBV6-5 to TRBJ1-5, with 10 nucleotides matching TRBD1. In nucleotides, the CDR3 is TGTGCCAGCAGTCGGGACAGGGGTGGCAATCAGCCCCAGCATTTT. Its translation: CASSRDRGGNQPQHF.